One sample yielded the 7 T cell receptor beta chains listed below, sequenced in a study of blood T cell repertoires in COVID-19 (TCRdb year 2020). Preparation of the library involved the immunoSEQ multiplex PCR assay. TCRdb holds this immuneACCESS table with in-frame rearrangements only. Some clones are missing; in checked studies, unresolved V genes explain under half, and the rest has no known cause. The sample has 150,000 to 200,000 clones on record, more than 80% of them singletons. The biggest ten clones account for less than 15% of the sample. Sample: peripheral blood. The receptors derive from a woman of 80 years or more with COVID-19, enrolled during active disease.

The chain links TRBV20-1 to TRBJ2-7; TRBD1 might be the D (5 bases). The length of the CDR3 is 14 residues. Germline loops: CDR1 DFQATT, CDR2 SNEGSKA (reference sequence). Trimming took 3 bases from V and 2 from J, leaving 14 bases between them. CDR3 in amino acids: CSASIPGHAYEQYF. The CDR3 nucleotides read TGCAGTGCTAGTATCCCCGGACATGCCTACGAGCAGTACTTC.

A remark on this clone: The junction does not match germline at one end; this may be a read error. This chain connects TRBV18 to TRBJ2-2, with D possibly being TRBD1 (6 bases). Looked up from germline, CDR1 is KGHSH and CDR2 is LQKENI. The CDR3 consists of 17 residues. This CDR3 reads CANSPRADSPNTGELFF. CDR3 bases: TGTGCCAACTCACCAAGGGCGGACAGCCCGAACACCGGGGAGCTGTTTTTT.

The J gene is TRBJ2-2, the V gene TRBV6-2 or TRBV6-3; 10 bases are a match to TRBD1. Trimming removed 5 bases from V and 7 bases from J; junction bases left unmatched: 10. This CDR3 is built from 16 residues. CDR1 and CDR2 (germline): MNHEY, SVGEGT. CDR3 region: CASSPGQGRLSGELFF. The DNA of the CDR3 is TGTGCCAGCAGTCCGGGACAGGGGAGGTTGAGCGGGGAGCTGTTTTTT.

This chain joins TRBV11-2 and TRBJ2-3; a possible D gene is TRBD2 (6 bases). CDR1 and CDR2 (germline): SGHAT, FQNNGV. V shed 6 bases and J shed 7 bases, with 11 bases lying between them. This CDR3 contains 12 residues. DNA of the CDR3: TGTGCCAGCAGGACTAGTTCAAATACGCAGTATTTT. Translating it yields CASRTSSNTQYF.

This clone was found many times. V gene TRBV7-9 combines with J gene TRBJ1-4, with D unclear. From germline, CDR1 is SEHNR and CDR2 FQNEAQ (reference sequence). Trimming left V 1 base short and J 11 bases short, with 8 bases between. The CDR3 extends over 12 amino acids. This chain's CDR3 is CASSLDDGKLFF. Written as DNA, the CDR3 is TGTGCCAGCAGCTTAGACGACGGGAAACTGTTTTTT.

The V and J genes are TRBV27 and TRBJ1-2; TRBD1 matches at 7 bases. J gave up 5 bases and V 6 bases, and 9 bases lay outside the gene matches. The CDR3 spans 14 residues. Germline assignment: CDR1 MNHEY and CDR2 SMNVEV (reference sequence). The CDR3 DNA follows: TGTGCCAGCAGCCCGACCCGGGACAGTTATGGCTACACCTTC. The encoded protein is CASSPTRDSYGYTF.

V and J are TRBV6-2 or TRBV6-3 and TRBJ1-1; D is possibly TRBD1 (6 bases). Germline V gives CDR1 MNHEY, CDR2 SVGEGT. Trimming removed 2 bases at V and 4 bases at J, with 11 bases between. This CDR3 is built from 14 residues. The CDR3 loop reads CASSYGAGVTEAFF. The CDR3 nucleotides read TGTGCCAGCAGTTACGGGGCAGGGGTCACTGAAGCTTTCTTT.